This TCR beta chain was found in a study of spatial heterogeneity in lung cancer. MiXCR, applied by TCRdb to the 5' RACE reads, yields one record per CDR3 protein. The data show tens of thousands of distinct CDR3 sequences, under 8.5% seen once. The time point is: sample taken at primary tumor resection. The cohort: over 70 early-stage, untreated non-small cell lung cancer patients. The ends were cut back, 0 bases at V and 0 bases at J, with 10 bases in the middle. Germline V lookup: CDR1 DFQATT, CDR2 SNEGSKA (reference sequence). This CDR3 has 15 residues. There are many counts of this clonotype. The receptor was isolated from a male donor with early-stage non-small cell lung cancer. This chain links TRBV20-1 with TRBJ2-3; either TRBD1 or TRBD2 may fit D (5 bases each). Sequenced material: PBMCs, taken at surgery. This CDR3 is CSARDRGGSTDTQYF. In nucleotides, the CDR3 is TGCAGTGCTAGAGATCGGGGCGGGAGCACAGATACGCAGTATTTT.